A single sample gave rise to the 2 T cell receptor beta chains below, sequenced in a study of cytomegalovirus exposure and HLA in healthy donors. Profiled with immunoSEQ multiplex PCR; TCRdb holds only in-frame clones, not every one. The table includes fewer than 85,000 clones, 85% to 95% detected once. The source material was PBMCs. The receptors stem from a woman between 18 and 30 years old in good health and CMV-seronegative.

The chain employs TRBV5-6 and TRBJ1-2; D unresolved. In germline, CDR1 is SGHDT, CDR2 YYEEEE. Trimming shortened V by 4 bases and J by 8 bases, and 12 bases separated the two germline ends. The CDR3 loop spans 12 amino acids. In DNA form, the CDR3 reads TGTGCCAGCAGCCCCTGGACTCGGGGCTACACCTTC. It codes for CASSPWTRGYTF.

This chain connects TRBV28 to TRBJ2-3; 7 bases align to TRBD2. CDR1 and CDR2 (germline): MDHEN, SYDVKM. V shed 6 bases, J shed 3 bases, and the junction held 3 bases outside the gene matches. The CDR3 is 13 amino acids. The CDR3 coding sequence is TGTGCCAGCAGCCAGGGAGGGACAGATACGCAGTATTTT. Translating it yields CASSQGGTDTQYF.